These 24 T cell receptor beta chains originate from one sample sequenced in a study of blood T cell repertoires in COVID-19. Using immunoSEQ multiplex PCR, the repertoire was profiled, and TCRdb retains in-frame clones only, with some absent. This sample has about 150,000 clones; about 80% occur once, and the top ten carry approximately 0.5%. Material: peripheral blood. The receptors shown here come from a man aged 55-75 years with acute or convalescent COVID-19.

The CDR3 bases are TGTGCCAGCAGCAAGTGGGCTAGCGGGGCCACCGGGGAGCTGTTTTTT. It yields the protein CASSKWASGATGELFF. The rearrangement links TRBV7-3 to TRBJ2-2, with 9 nucleotides matching TRBD2. The CDR3 has 16 amino acids. Germline CDR1 reads SGHTA; CDR2 reads FQGTGA. V lost 5 bases, J lost 4 bases, and 8 bases stayed unmatched.

The rearrangement joins TRBV7-9 to TRBJ2-3; D may be TRBD1 (6 bases). Trimming shortened V by 1 base and J by 2 bases, and 19 bases separated the two germline ends. Germline CDR1 reads SEHNR; CDR2 reads FQNEAQ (reference sequence). The CDR3 extends over 18 amino acids. CDR3 sequence (DNA): TGTGCCAGCAGCTTAGTAGGGAGAGGGGGTCTCCTCACAGATACGCAGTATTTT. Protein product: CASSLVGRGGLLTDTQYF.

J is TRBJ1-4 and V is TRBV12-5; 8 nucleotides align to TRBD1. Looked up from germline, CDR1 is LGHNT and CDR2 is FRNRAP. The CDR3 has 15 residues. V lost 6 bases to trimming and J lost 4 bases; unmatched junction nucleotides: 7. Here the CDR3 reads CASGVGQGLNEKLFF. CDR3 DNA sequence: TGTGCTAGTGGGGTTGGACAGGGCCTTAATGAAAAACTGTTTTTT.

The chain links TRBV10-3 to TRBJ1-2, with 12 bases lining up with TRBD1. The CDR3 spans 16 residues. Germline CDR1 and CDR2: ENHRY and SYGVKD. V was clipped by 3 bases and J by 5 bases; unmatched bases: 7. CDR3 in amino acids: CAISESGTGGLYGYTF. CDR3 nucleotide sequence: TGTGCCATCAGTGAAAGTGGGACAGGGGGCTTGTATGGCTACACCTTC.

V and J are TRBV10-3 and TRBJ2-3, with TRBD2 as a possible D gene (6 bases). This CDR3 is built from 14 residues. V lost 6 bases, J lost 0 bases, and 10 bases lay in between. Germline V gene data show CDR1 as ENHRY and CDR2 as SYGVKD. DNA for the CDR3: TGTGCCATCAGCGGGGGAGCTAGCACAGATACGCAGTATTTT. It specifies CAISGGASTDTQYF.

The chain joins TRBV4-1 to TRBJ1-4; D remains ambiguous. This CDR3 is built from 15 residues. Germline CDR1 is MGHRA and CDR2 is YSYEKL. The V end lost 2 bases, the J end lost 3 bases, and 10 bases lay between the germline ends. CDR3 residues: CASSQFTAPNEKLFF. CDR3 sequence (DNA): TGCGCCAGCAGCCAATTTACTGCCCCTAATGAAAAACTGTTTTTT.

The rearrangement joins TRBV5-5 to TRBJ1-5; the match to TRBD1 covers 11 bases. The CDR3 sequence is 16 residues long. Germline V gene lookup returns CDR1 SGHKS and CDR2 YYEKEE (reference sequence). J gave up 3 bases and V 3 bases, and 5 bases lay outside the gene matches. Here the CDR3 reads CASSSGTGGLNQPQHF. CDR3 bases: TGTGCCAGCAGCTCCGGGACAGGGGGGCTCAATCAGCCCCAGCATTTT.

CDR3 amino acids: CASSRLGIGTQYF. In DNA, the CDR3 is TGTGCCAGCAGTCGGCTAGGCATCGGTACGCAGTATTTT. This chain uses TRBV6-2 or TRBV6-3 with TRBJ2-3; D is unresolved. V was shortened by 5 bases and J by 8 bases, with 14 bases between the two germline ends. This CDR3 spans 13 amino acids. Looked up from germline, CDR1 is MNHEY and CDR2 is SVGEGT.

The chain couples TRBV4-1 to TRBJ2-7, with 10 bases fitting TRBD2. Trimming at V came to 4 bases and at J to 0 bases, leaving 3 bases not matched to a gene. This CDR3 is built from 15 residues. The germline CDR1 and CDR2 sequences are MGHRA and YSYEKL. Here the CDR3 DNA reads TGCGCCAGCAGCCCGCGGACTAGCGGCTCCTACGAGCAGTACTTC. Protein sequence: CASSPRTSGSYEQYF.

This clone was counted a few times. This rearrangement joins TRBV4-3 to TRBJ1-1, with 8 positions matching TRBD1. The CDR3 has 16 amino acids. Losses at the gene ends were 0 bases for V and 5 bases for J; bases not matched to a gene: 8. Germline V gene data show CDR1 as LGHNA and CDR2 as YSLEER. DNA of the CDR3: TGCGCCAGCAGCCAAGAATCGGGGCGGACAGGGACTGAAGCTTTCTTT. As protein: CASSQESGRTGTEAFF.

V usage is TRBV5-1 and J usage is TRBJ1-2, with 9 bases identical to TRBD1. This CDR3 is 14 amino acids long. In germline, CDR1 is SGHRS, CDR2 YFSETQ. The trim removed 2 bases at V and 4 bases at J, leaving 3 bases unmatched. The CDR3 here is CASSLQGAGYGYTF. CDR3 nucleotide sequence: TGCGCCAGCAGCTTACAGGGGGCAGGCTATGGCTACACCTTC. Full variable domain (rest looked up from reference TRBV5-1 and TRBJ1-2): KAGVTQTPRYLIKTRGQQVTLSCSPISGHRSVSWYQQTPGQGLQFLFEYFSETQRNKGNFPGRFSGRQFSNSRSEMNVSTLELGDSALYLCASSLQGAGYGYTFGSGTRLTVV.

This chain joins TRBV5-5 and TRBJ1-5; weak D call: TRBD1 (6 bases). The length of the CDR3 is 14 residues. The ends were cut back, 4 bases at V and 7 bases at J, with 15 bases in the middle. Germline loops: CDR1 SGHKS, CDR2 YYEKEE (reference sequence). CDR3 coding DNA: TGTGCCAGCAGCAGACTCGCGACAGGCCAGCCCCAGCATTTT. Amino acids: CASSRLATGQPQHF.

V usage is TRBV29-1 and J usage is TRBJ1-1; TRBD1 might be the D (5 bases). Trimming removed 5 bases from V and 0 bases from J, with 13 bases in between. This CDR3 contains 14 residues. The germline CDR1 and CDR2 sequences are SQVTM and ANQGSEA. CDR3 residues: CSVILRTLNTEAFF. In DNA, the CDR3 is TGCAGCGTTATACTACGGACACTGAACACTGAAGCTTTCTTT.

The chain couples TRBV16 to TRBJ1-1; D is possibly TRBD1 (5 bases). Germline-derived CDR1 and CDR2 are KGHSY and FQNENV. V lost 2 bases and J 4 bases, leaving 14 bases between the germline ends. The CDR3 loop spans 15 amino acids. As DNA, the CDR3 is TGTGCCAGCAGCCAACCCACGGGGGGTACCACTGAAGCTTTCTTT. Translation: CASSQPTGGTTEAFF.

The CDR3 bases are TGTGCCAGCAGCACGGGACTAGCGGGGTGGAGACAAGAGACCCAGTACTTC. Translation: CASSTGLAGWRQETQYF. V usage is TRBV5-5 and J usage is TRBJ2-5, with 13 positions matching TRBD2. The CDR3 length is 17 residues. The junction had 8 bases not matched to a gene; V was cut back by 4 bases and J by 2 bases. Per the germline V gene, CDR1 is SGHKS and CDR2 is YYEKEE (reference sequence).

Here the CDR3 DNA reads TGTGCCAGCAGTTATTTAGGGACAGGGGATTACGGCTACACCTTC. This codes for CASSYLGTGDYGYTF. This chain joins TRBV6-2 or TRBV6-3 and TRBJ1-2; 10 positions match TRBD1. Per the germline V gene, CDR1 is MNHEY and CDR2 is SVGEGT. J gave up 8 bases and V 3 bases, and 9 bases lay outside the gene matches. This CDR3 region has 15 residues.

V gene TRBV28 combines with J gene TRBJ1-2, with 12 bases aligning to TRBD1. This CDR3 has 16 amino acids. The germline V gene has CDR1 MDHEN and CDR2 SYDVKM. J was trimmed by 1 base and V by 4 bases; bases with no gene match: 4. CDR3 bases: TGTGCCAGCAGTTCGGGACAGGGGGCGGATAACTATGGCTACACCTTC. It yields the protein CASSSGQGADNYGYTF.

The chain is built from TRBV7-2 and TRBJ1-5; 7 bases map to TRBD1. The germline V gene encodes CDR1 SGHTA and CDR2 FQGNSA. V shed 3 bases, J shed 0 bases, and the junction held 8 bases outside the gene matches. CDR3 length: 17 amino acids. CDR3 loop: CASSFRDSHYSNQPQHF. The CDR3 DNA follows: TGTGCCAGCAGCTTTAGGGACAGCCATTATAGCAATCAGCCCCAGCATTTT.

The V call is TRBV6-5, the J call TRBJ1-1, with D possibly TRBD1 on 5 matching bases. V was shortened by 6 bases and J by 5 bases, with 16 bases between the two germline ends. This CDR3 contains 14 residues. Germline V gene lookup returns CDR1 MNHEY and CDR2 SVGAGI. The CDR3 protein is CASRYGASETEAFF. The CDR3, as DNA: TGTGCCAGCAGGTACGGGGCGTCTGAAACTGAAGCTTTCTTT.

The count of this clone is one. The CDR3 nucleotides read TGTGCCAGCAGCCTGCAGGGTTGGGATGAGCAGTTCTTC. As protein: CASSLQGWDEQFF. The genes are TRBV12-3 or TRBV12-4 and TRBJ2-1; tentatively, D is TRBD1 (5 bases). The CDR3 spans 13 residues. Trimming took 6 bases from V and 8 from J, leaving 14 bases between them.

V usage is TRBV24-1 and J usage is TRBJ2-5; the D gene is possibly TRBD1 (5 bases). Deletions cut 4 bases from V and 0 bases from J, with 8 bases between. The CDR3 length is 14 residues. Germline values: CDR1 KGHDR, CDR2 SFDVKD. CDR3 loop: CATSETAHQETQYF. The CDR3, as DNA: TGTGCCACCAGTGAGACAGCACACCAAGAGACCCAGTACTTC.

The rearrangement uses TRBV28 and TRBJ1-3, with D unresolved. CDR3 length: 13 residues. With 6 bases removed from V and 4 bases from J, the gap between germline ends came to 10 bases. Germline V lookup: CDR1 MDHEN, CDR2 SYDVKM. The CDR3 DNA sequence: TGTGCCAGCAGACCCCCGGGGGGAAACACCATATATTTT. It yields the protein CASRPPGGNTIYF.

J is TRBJ1-4 and V is TRBV7-3; unclear D gene. CDR3 length: 16 residues. CDR1 SGHTA and CDR2 FQGTGA come from the germline V gene. The germline V and J ends were trimmed by 2 bases and 0 bases, with 10 bases remaining between them. CDR3 in amino acids: CASSLLPGSTNEKLFF. In nucleotides, the CDR3 is TGTGCCAGCAGCTTATTACCAGGTTCAACTAATGAAAAACTGTTTTTT.

The chain couples TRBV6-5 to TRBJ2-1, with D unclear. V gave up 2 bases and J gave up 8 bases, with 7 bases separating them. Germline lookup yields CDR1 MNHEY and CDR2 SVGAGI. The CDR3 is 12 residues long. CDR3 nucleotide sequence: TGTGCCAGCAGTTACGATCGGGATGAGCAGTTCTTC. Amino acid sequence: CASSYDRDEQFF.